What follows are 15 T cell receptor beta chains derived from one specimen sequenced in a study of T-cell reconstitution after alpha-beta-depleted transplantation in children. It was with unique molecular identifiers that the TCRbeta library was prepared. A single record per CDR3 protein comes from TCRdb applying MiXCR to the PCR reads. Of approximately 520,000 distinct CDR3 sequences listed, about 10% are singletons. This specimen consisted of PBMCs, mostly from graft donor cells, obtained 180 days after TCRalphabeta/CD19-depleted stem cell transplant. The receptors were sampled from a female patient aged 2-9 years who had a stem cell transplant for aplastic anemia, so the T cells may come from the graft donor.

There are a few counts of this clonotype. The V and J genes are TRBV5-5 and TRBJ1-2, with D unresolved. Trimming left V 2 bases short and J 3 bases short, with 14 bases between. This CDR3 has 15 residues. Germline V gene data show CDR1 as SGHKS and CDR2 as YYEKEE (reference sequence). In DNA form, the CDR3 reads TGTGCCAGCAGCTTCCGGTCGCTCCGGTACTATGGCTACACCTTC. Amino acids: CASSFRSLRYYGYTF.

The V call is TRBV5-1, the J call TRBJ2-2, with no clear D. The CDR3 covers 15 residues. The V end lost 1 base, the J end lost 6 bases, and 13 bases lay between the germline ends. Germline loops: CDR1 SGHRS, CDR2 YFSETQ. Written as DNA, the CDR3 is TGCGCCAGCAGCTTGTCGTCCCATTTCGCCGGGGAGCTGTTTTTT. Protein: CASSLSSHFAGELFF.

As to this clonotype: One base away lies a much larger clone, so this may be a sequencing read error. J is TRBJ1-2 and V is TRBV12-3 or TRBV12-4, with D unresolved. The V gene lost 5 bases and the J gene lost 0 bases, with 16 bases spanning the gap. The CDR3 extends over 16 amino acids. The CDR3 loop is CASSPGRPASNYGYTF. The CDR3 coding sequence is TGTGCCAGCAGTCCTGGCCGGCCGGCGTCTAACTATGGCTACACCTTC.

This clonotype was detected only a few times. This sequence joins TRBV6-1 and TRBJ2-5; D is possibly TRBD1 or TRBD2 (5 bases each). V shed 8 bases and J shed 5 bases, with 18 bases lying between them. Germline values: CDR1 MNHNS, CDR2 SASEGT. The CDR3 has 14 amino acids. This CDR3 reads CASGNGAAGETQYF. The DNA of the CDR3 is TGTGCCAGCGGAAACGGGGCTGCTGGGGAGACCCAGTACTTC.

This clonotype was observed at least ten times. The chain recombines TRBV20-1 with TRBJ2-1; no clear D. Trimming removed 6 bases from V and 8 bases from J, with 11 bases in between. CDR3 size: 11 residues. Looked up from germline, CDR1 is DFQATT and CDR2 is SNEGSKA (reference sequence). CDR3 DNA: TGCAGTGCCGTCACAGTCCATGAGCAGTTCTTC. This gives the protein CSAVTVHEQFF.

The chain is built from TRBV20-1 and TRBJ2-5; 8 bases are a match to TRBD2. V lost 7 bases and J lost 4; bases outside the gene matches: 20. Germline CDR1 and CDR2: DFQATT and SNEGSKA (reference sequence). The CDR3 runs to 17 residues. CDR3: CSGQRSGSGRVGETQYF. CDR3 DNA sequence: TGCAGTGGTCAGAGGTCGGGAAGCGGGAGAGTTGGAGAGACCCAGTACTTC.

This clonotype was counted ten times or more. The chain has TRBV28 and TRBJ2-7; no firm D call. The CDR3 length is 15 residues. The germline V gene encodes CDR1 MDHEN and CDR2 SYDVKM. V was cut by 7 bases and J by 4 bases, with 20 bases left in between. CDR3 DNA: TGTGCCAGCAATGTGGCCGGGCCCCGGCGGTACGAGCAGTACTTC. Its protein is CASNVAGPRRYEQYF.

V and J are TRBV6-1 and TRBJ1-2, with TRBD1 as a possible D gene (5 bases). The CDR3 loop spans 16 amino acids. Trimming cost V 1 base and J 4 bases, with 16 bases left between them. In germline, CDR1 is MNHNS, CDR2 SASEGT. The CDR3 protein is CASSEGPGLRGYGYTF. The CDR3 nucleotides are TGTGCCAGCAGTGAAGGTCCGGGACTCCGGGGCTATGGCTACACCTTC.

The chain links TRBV29-1 to TRBJ1-3; no clear D. This CDR3 region has 13 residues. Trimming cost V 4 bases and J 0 bases, with 7 bases left between them. Germline CDR1 is SQVTM and CDR2 is ANQGSEA. CDR3 coding DNA: TGCAGCGTTGCGTGGAGCTCTGGAAACACCATATATTTT. Residues: CSVAWSSGNTIYF.

This clonotype has a handful of counts. The genes are TRBV6-1 and TRBJ2-3, with 12 bases that match TRBD2. From germline, CDR1 is MNHNS and CDR2 SASEGT. J was trimmed by 7 bases and V by 4 bases; bases with no gene match: 6. The CDR3 covers 15 residues. CDR3 amino acids: CASSVRLAGVNTQYF. In nucleotides, the CDR3 is TGTGCCAGCAGTGTCAGACTAGCGGGAGTCAATACGCAGTATTTT.

The rearrangement joins TRBV4-3 to TRBJ2-1; 8 bases fit TRBD2. With V trimmed by 7 bases and J by 7 bases, 15 bases remained unmatched. CDR1 is LGHNA, CDR2 YSLEER, per germline. The CDR3 sequence is 16 residues long. CDR3 coding DNA: TGCGCCAGCAAGTTTCACGGACTAGCCCCTAGGAATGAGCAGTTCTTC. This codes for CASKFHGLAPRNEQFF.

The J gene is TRBJ2-2, the V gene TRBV6-1; the match to TRBD2 covers 7 bases. With 10 bases clipped from V and 1 base from J, the junction kept 15 bases outside the gene matches. Looked up from germline, CDR1 is MNHNS and CDR2 is SASEGT. The CDR3 loop spans 17 amino acids. CDR3 sequence: CATAVFLAERNTGELFF. The CDR3 region has the DNA TGTGCCACCGCAGTGTTTCTAGCGGAGCGGAACACCGGGGAGCTGTTTTTT.

The chain employs TRBV27 and TRBJ2-4; 8 nucleotides line up with TRBD2. The CDR3 contains 18 residues. Germline CDR1 reads MNHEY; CDR2 reads SMNVEV (reference sequence). The trim removed 6 bases at V and 0 bases at J, leaving 13 bases unmatched. Written as DNA, the CDR3 is TGTGCCAGCAGACGACGGGGGACTAGTCCCCTAGCCAAAAACATTCAGTACTTC. Amino acid sequence: CASRRRGTSPLAKNIQYF.

This clonotype came up a few times. The V and J genes are TRBV27 and TRBJ2-6, with D perhaps TRBD1 (6 bases). Trimming left V 4 bases short and J 0 bases short, with 25 bases between. Germline CDR1 is MNHEY and CDR2 is SMNVEV (reference sequence). The CDR3 totals 21 residues. Here the CDR3 reads CASSSRSRDKYKNSGANVLTF. The CDR3 DNA follows: TGTGCCAGCAGTTCCCGGTCCCGGGACAAATACAAAAACTCTGGGGCCAACGTCCTGACTTTC.

This clonotype was seen ten or more times. The chain uses TRBV5-1 and TRBJ2-2; a possible D gene is TRBD1 (5 bases). V lost 4 bases and J 1 base, leaving 8 bases between the germline ends. The CDR3 is 14 residues long. The germline V gene encodes CDR1 SGHRS and CDR2 YFSETQ. The chain's CDR3 is CASSGQGNTGELFF. The CDR3 DNA reads as TGCGCCAGCAGCGGCCAGGGGAACACCGGGGAGCTGTTTTTT.